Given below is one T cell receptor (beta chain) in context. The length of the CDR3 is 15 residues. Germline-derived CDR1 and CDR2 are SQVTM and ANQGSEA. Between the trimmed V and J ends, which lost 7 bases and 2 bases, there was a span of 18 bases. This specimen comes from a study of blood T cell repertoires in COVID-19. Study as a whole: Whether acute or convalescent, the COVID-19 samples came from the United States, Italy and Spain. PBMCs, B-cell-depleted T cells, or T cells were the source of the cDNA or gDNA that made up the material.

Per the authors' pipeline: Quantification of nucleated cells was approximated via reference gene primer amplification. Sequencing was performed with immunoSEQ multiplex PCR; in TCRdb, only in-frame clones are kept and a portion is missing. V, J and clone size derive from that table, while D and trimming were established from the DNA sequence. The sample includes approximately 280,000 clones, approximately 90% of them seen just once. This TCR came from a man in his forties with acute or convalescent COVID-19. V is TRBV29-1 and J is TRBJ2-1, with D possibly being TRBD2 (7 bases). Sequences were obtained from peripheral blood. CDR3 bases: TGCAGCGGGGAAGGGGGGGCTTCTACCTACAATGAGCAGTTCTTC. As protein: CSGEGGASTYNEQFF.